A single sample is the source of the 8 T cell receptor beta chains below, sequenced in a study of long-term antiretroviral therapy in people with HIV. Version v3.0 of the immunoSEQ assay ran at survey level. Sequencing was performed with immunoSEQ multiplex PCR; in TCRdb, only in-frame clones are kept and a portion is missing. The sample records more than 35,000 clones, roughly 80% being singletons. This specimen consisted of unsorted PBMCs, obtained 1.5 years after starting antiretroviral therapy. These TCRs come from a man aged 18-30 years with HIV.

This chain uses TRBV27 with TRBJ2-3; D is unresolved. CDR1 and CDR2 from the germline V gene are MNHEY and SMNVEV (reference sequence). This CDR3 contains 17 residues. Trimming took 0 bases from V and 1 from J, leaving 14 bases between them. The CDR3 region has the DNA TGTGCCAGCAGTTTATCTTCGTATGAATGGGGCACAGATACGCAGTATTTT. It is translated as CASSLSSYEWGTDTQYF.

The rearrangement uses TRBV27 and TRBJ2-7; TRBD2 matches at 7 bases. The CDR3 is 15 residues long. CDR1 is MNHEY, CDR2 SMNVEV, per germline (reference sequence). V was pared by 3 bases and J by 2 bases, with 7 bases of the junction left unmatched. The CDR3 spells CASSLSSGNTYEQYF. In DNA, the CDR3 is TGTGCCAGCAGTTTGTCCAGCGGGAACACCTACGAGCAGTACTTC.

V and J are TRBV15 and TRBJ2-7; TRBD2 matches at 11 bases. The CDR3 consists of 20 residues. Germline V lookup: CDR1 LNHNV, CDR2 YYDKDF (reference sequence). The junction had 19 bases not matched to a gene; V was cut back by 0 bases and J by 6 bases. The CDR3 nucleotides are TGTGCCACCAGCAGAGAGCCCCTAGCCGTTAGCGGGAGGGCGTTGTTCGAGCAGTACTTC. This sequence encodes CATSREPLAVSGRALFEQYF.

V gene TRBV4-3 combines with J gene TRBJ2-2, with D possibly TRBD1 on 6 matching bases. Trimming pared 4 bases from V and 5 bases from J, leaving 11 bases between. The CDR3 totals 14 residues. Germline CDR1 LGHNA, CDR2 YSLEER. The chain's CDR3 is CASSLLRGTGELFF. The CDR3 coding sequence is TGCGCCAGCAGCCTTCTCAGGGGTACCGGGGAGCTGTTTTTT.

V and J are TRBV29-1 and TRBJ2-7, with 10 bases matching TRBD1. From germline, CDR1 is SQVTM and CDR2 ANQGSEA. V dropped 5 bases and J dropped 4; count of bases not matched to a gene: 5. This CDR3 comprises 13 residues. The CDR3 nucleotides are TGCAGCGTTTTGACAGGGGGCTCTTACGAGCAGTACTTC. Residues: CSVLTGGSYEQYF.

The chain is built from TRBV5-4 and TRBJ2-2; tentatively, D is TRBD1 or TRBD2 (5 bases each). Germline CDR1 reads SGHNT; CDR2 reads YYREEE (reference sequence). The CDR3 runs 15 residues. V shed 5 bases and J shed 6 bases, with 17 bases lying between them. The CDR3 DNA sequence: TGTGCCAGCAGAGGGACGAATCAGGTTGCCGGGGAGCTGTTTTTT. This sequence encodes CASRGTNQVAGELFF.

The rearrangement uses TRBV29-1 and TRBJ1-1; D ambiguous. V was cut by 0 bases and J by 10 bases, with 15 bases left in between. This CDR3 is built from 13 residues. Per germline, CDR1 SQVTM and CDR2 ANQGSEA. CDR3 residues: CSVEDQRRVGAFF. CDR3 sequence (DNA): TGCAGCGTTGAAGATCAGAGGAGGGTCGGAGCTTTCTTT.

The table lists this clone with a count of one. V is TRBV28 and J is TRBJ2-1, with TRBD2 matching over 7 bases. The CDR3 is 15 residues long. V trimming: 3 bases; J trimming: 0 bases; junction bases outside the gene matches: 2. Germline V gene sequence: CDR1 MDHEN, CDR2 SYDVKM. CDR3: CASSFRGSSYNEQFF. Written as DNA, the CDR3 is TGTGCCAGCAGTTTCCGCGGGAGCTCCTACAATGAGCAGTTCTTC.